This TCR beta chain was profiled in a study of multiple sclerosis patients with progressive multifocal leukoencephalopathy. The method was immunoSEQ multiplex PCR; TCRdb's version includes in-frame clones alone and lacks a portion of them. The sample has fewer than 40,000 clones, roughly 84% seen once. The time point was: time of PML onset. This clone occurred a few times. Trimming cost V 6 bases and J 0 bases, with 6 bases left between them. The CDR3 spans 12 residues. Per the germline V gene, CDR1 is SGHTA and CDR2 is FQGNSA. The sequence came from a human donor with progressive multifocal leukoencephalopathy. The sample consisted of PBMCs, taken from a patient treated with natalizumab. The chain couples TRBV7-2 to TRBJ2-7, with D hard to call. The CDR3 loop reads CASRESSYEQYF. DNA for the CDR3: TGTGCCAGCAGGGAGAGCTCCTACGAGCAGTACTTC.